This is a list of T cell receptor beta chains from one sample in a study of neoadjuvant anti-PD-1 for oral cavity cancer. Using immunoSEQ multiplex PCR, the repertoire was profiled, and TCRdb retains in-frame clones only, with some absent. The sample shows around 13,000 clones, 50% to 75% of them seen only once. Here the sequenced sample was PBMCs, taken before nivolumab (anti-PD-1) treatment. Source of these receptors: a person aged 40-85 years with oral cavity squamous cell carcinoma. Both conserved end residues are part of each CDR3. D genes are given only for firm matches. Size is stated for part of the rows, as once, few or many counts, or as a class when the clone is expanded.

j_gene	d_gene	v_gene	abundance	CDR3aa	CDR3nt
TRBJ2-1	TRBD2	TRBV7-9	-	CASSIKREPANEQFF	TGTGCCAGCAGCATAAAGCGGGAGCCCGCCAATGAGCAGTTCTTC
TRBJ2-3	-	TRBV2	-	CASSYFTGDTTDTQYF	TGTGCCAGCAGTTACTTCACAGGTGACACCACAGATACGCAGTATTTT
TRBJ2-7	-	TRBV5-8	-	CASSLADGGFSYEQYF	TGTGCCAGCAGCTTGGCGGATGGAGGATTTTCCTACGAGCAGTACTTC
TRBJ2-5	-	TRBV11-3	-	CASSLGGIGETQYF	TGTGCCAGCAGCTTAGGCGGGATTGGGGAGACCCAGTACTTC
TRBJ1-2	-	TRBV7-9	-	CASSLGQGGIDGYTF	TGTGCCAGCAGCTTAGGGCAGGGCGGGATAGATGGCTACACCTTC
TRBJ2-5	-	TRBV6-5	-	CASSTFSGPQETQYF	TGTGCCAGCAGTACCTTTAGCGGACCTCAAGAGACCCAGTACTTC
TRBJ1-2	TRBD1	TRBV27	-	CASRNTGGANGYTF	TGTGCCAGCAGAAATACAGGGGGCGCTAATGGCTACACCTTC
TRBJ2-3	TRBD1	TRBV6-1	-	CASGPGQGSDTQYF	TGTGCCAGCGGACCGGGACAGGGCTCAGATACGCAGTATTTT
TRBJ2-4	-	TRBV5-6	-	CASSFRGWAKNIQYF	TGTGCCAGCAGCTTTAGGGGATGGGCCAAAAACATTCAGTACTTC
TRBJ2-1	-	TRBV6-1	-	CASSEARGLVYNEQFF	TGTGCCAGCAGTGAAGCAAGGGGCCTAGTCTACAATGAGCAGTTCTTC
TRBJ1-6	-	TRBV5-1	few	CASRNREVNSPLHF	TGCGCCAGCAGGAACAGGGAAGTAAACTCACCCCTCCACTTT
TRBJ1-6	-	TRBV14	-	CASSQVSGSNSPLHF	TGTGCCAGCAGCCAAGTGTCCGGGAGTAATTCACCCCTCCACTTT
TRBJ2-1	TRBD2	TRBV7-8	once	CASSSGTSGGIEQFF	TGTGCCAGCAGTTCCGGGACTAGCGGGGGCATAGAGCAGTTCTTC
TRBJ2-3	-	TRBV7-2	few	CASSLTRWRDTQYF	TGTGCCAGCAGCCTTACCCGCTGGAGGGATACGCAGTATTTT
TRBJ1-1	-	TRBV5-1	-	CASSLFLGFMNTEAFF	TGCGCCAGCAGCTTGTTTCTGGGATTTATGAACACTGAAGCTTTCTTT
TRBJ2-1	TRBD2	TRBV14	few	CASSPTAGSGNEQFF	TGTGCCAGCAGCCCTACAGCGGGATCTGGGAATGAGCAGTTCTTC
TRBJ2-5	-	TRBV5-1	-	CASSLVDETQYF	TGCGCCAGCAGCTTGGTTGACGAGACCCAGTACTTC
TRBJ1-2	-	TRBV19	-	CASSKGTVYGYTF	TGTGCCAGTAGTAAAGGGACTGTCTATGGCTACACCTTC
TRBJ1-2	-	TRBV6-1	-	CASSDNWPVLNYGYTF	TGTGCCAGCAGTGATAATTGGCCGGTCCTCAACTATGGCTACACCTTC
TRBJ1-5	TRBD1	TRBV10-2	few	CASSEGRGRRSNQPQHF	TGCGCCAGCAGTGAGGGCAGGGGGCGACGCAGCAATCAGCCCCAGCATTTT
TRBJ2-4	-	TRBV5-6	-	CASSLRGLAKNIQYF	TGTGCCAGCAGCTTGAGGGGATTAGCCAAAAACATTCAGTACTTC
TRBJ2-7	TRBD1	TRBV2	-	CASRVGQGLIYEQYF	TGTGCCAGCAGGGTCGGACAGGGCTTGATCTACGAGCAGTACTTC